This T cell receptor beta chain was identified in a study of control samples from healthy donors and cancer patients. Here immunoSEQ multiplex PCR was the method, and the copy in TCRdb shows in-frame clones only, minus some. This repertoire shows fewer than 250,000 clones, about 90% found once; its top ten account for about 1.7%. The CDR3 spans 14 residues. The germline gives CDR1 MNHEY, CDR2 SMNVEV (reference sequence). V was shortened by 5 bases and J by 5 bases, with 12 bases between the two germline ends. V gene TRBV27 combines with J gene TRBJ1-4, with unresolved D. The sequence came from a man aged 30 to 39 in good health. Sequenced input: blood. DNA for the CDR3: TGTGCCAGCAGTCGCGCCGCCCTCAATGAAAAACTGTTTTTT. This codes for CASSRAALNEKLFF.